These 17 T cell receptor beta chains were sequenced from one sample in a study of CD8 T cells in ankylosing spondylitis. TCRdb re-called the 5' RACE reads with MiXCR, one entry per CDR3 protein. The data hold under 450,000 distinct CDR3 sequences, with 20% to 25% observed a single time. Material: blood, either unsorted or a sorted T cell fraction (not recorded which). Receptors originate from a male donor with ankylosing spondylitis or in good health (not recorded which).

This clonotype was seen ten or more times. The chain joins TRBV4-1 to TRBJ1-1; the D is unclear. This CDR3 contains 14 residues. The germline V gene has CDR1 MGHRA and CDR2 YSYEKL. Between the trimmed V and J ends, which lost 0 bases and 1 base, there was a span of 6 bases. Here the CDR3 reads CASSQEWGNTEAFF. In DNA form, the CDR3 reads TGCGCCAGCAGCCAAGAGTGGGGGAACACTGAAGCTTTCTTT.

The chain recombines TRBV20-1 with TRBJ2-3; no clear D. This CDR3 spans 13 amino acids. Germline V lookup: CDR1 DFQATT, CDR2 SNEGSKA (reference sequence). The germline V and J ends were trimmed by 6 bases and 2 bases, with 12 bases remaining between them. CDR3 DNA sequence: TGCAGTGCCAGCTCACGCTTCACAGATACGCAGTATTTT. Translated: CSASSRFTDTQYF.

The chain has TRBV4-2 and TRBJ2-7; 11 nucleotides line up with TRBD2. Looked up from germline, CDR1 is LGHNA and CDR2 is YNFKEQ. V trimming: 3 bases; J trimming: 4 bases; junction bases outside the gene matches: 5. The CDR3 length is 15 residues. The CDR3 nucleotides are TGTGCCAGCAGCCACATAGCGGGGGGGAAGTACGAGCAGTACTTC. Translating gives CASSHIAGGKYEQYF.

The CDR3 region has the DNA TGTGCCAGCGTCGCGGCCACAGATACGCAGTATTTT. Residues: CASVAATDTQYF. The rearrangement links TRBV2 to TRBJ2-3; D is unclear. CDR3 length equals 12 residues. V was clipped by 8 bases and J by 2 bases, with 8 bases between them. CDR1 is SNHLY, CDR2 FYNNEI, per germline.

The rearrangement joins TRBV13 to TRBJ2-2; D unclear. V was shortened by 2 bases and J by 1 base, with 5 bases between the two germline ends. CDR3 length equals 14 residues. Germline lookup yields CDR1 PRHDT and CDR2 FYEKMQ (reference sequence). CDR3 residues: CASSLSKNTGELFF. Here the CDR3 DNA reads TGTGCCAGCAGCTTATCTAAGAACACCGGGGAGCTGTTTTTT.

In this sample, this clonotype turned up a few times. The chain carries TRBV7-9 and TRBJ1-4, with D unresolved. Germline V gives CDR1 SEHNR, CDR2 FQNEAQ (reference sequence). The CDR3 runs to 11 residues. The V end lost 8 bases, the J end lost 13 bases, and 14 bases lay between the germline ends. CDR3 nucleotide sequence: TGTGCCAGCGCCGGTCCAGGCCCACTGTTTTTT. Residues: CASAGPGPLFF.

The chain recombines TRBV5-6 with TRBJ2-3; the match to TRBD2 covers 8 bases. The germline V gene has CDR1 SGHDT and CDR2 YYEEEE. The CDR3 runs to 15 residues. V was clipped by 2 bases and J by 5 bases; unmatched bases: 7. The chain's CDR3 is CASSFLVAGKDTQYF. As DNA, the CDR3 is TGTGCCAGCAGCTTTTTGGTAGCGGGGAAAGATACGCAGTATTTT.

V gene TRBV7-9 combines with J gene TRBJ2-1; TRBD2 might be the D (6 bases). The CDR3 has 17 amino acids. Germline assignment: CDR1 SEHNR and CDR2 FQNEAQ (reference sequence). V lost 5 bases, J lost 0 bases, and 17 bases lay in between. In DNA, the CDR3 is TGTGCCAGCAGCCCCGGGACTTCCCCGAGCTCCTACAATGAGCAGTTCTTC. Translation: CASSPGTSPSSYNEQFF.

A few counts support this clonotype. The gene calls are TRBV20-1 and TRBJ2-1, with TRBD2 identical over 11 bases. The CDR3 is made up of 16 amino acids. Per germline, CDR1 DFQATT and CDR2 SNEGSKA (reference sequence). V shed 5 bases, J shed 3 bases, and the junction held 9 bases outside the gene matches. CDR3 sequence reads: CSAPSTSGAYYNEQFF. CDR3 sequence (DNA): TGCAGTGCTCCATCGACTAGCGGGGCCTACTACAATGAGCAGTTCTTC.

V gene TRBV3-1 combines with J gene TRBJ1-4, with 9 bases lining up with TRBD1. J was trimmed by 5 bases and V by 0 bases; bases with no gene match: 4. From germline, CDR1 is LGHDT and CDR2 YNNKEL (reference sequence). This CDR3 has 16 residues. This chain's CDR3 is CASSQEAQGANEKLFF. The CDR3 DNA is TGTGCCAGCAGCCAAGAGGCACAGGGGGCGAATGAAAAACTGTTTTTT.

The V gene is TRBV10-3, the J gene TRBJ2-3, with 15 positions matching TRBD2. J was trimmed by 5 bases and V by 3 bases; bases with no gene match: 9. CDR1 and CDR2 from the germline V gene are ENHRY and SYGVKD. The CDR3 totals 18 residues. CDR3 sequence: CAISDPSGLAGGLDTQYF. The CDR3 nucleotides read TGTGCCATCAGTGACCCTTCTGGACTAGCGGGGGGGTTAGATACGCAGTATTTT.

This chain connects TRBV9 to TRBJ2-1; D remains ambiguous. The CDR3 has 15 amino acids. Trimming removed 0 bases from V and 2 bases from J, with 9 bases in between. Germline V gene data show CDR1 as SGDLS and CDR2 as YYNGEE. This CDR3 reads CASSVGLPPYNEQFF. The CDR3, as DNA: TGTGCCAGCAGCGTAGGTCTCCCCCCCTACAATGAGCAGTTCTTC.

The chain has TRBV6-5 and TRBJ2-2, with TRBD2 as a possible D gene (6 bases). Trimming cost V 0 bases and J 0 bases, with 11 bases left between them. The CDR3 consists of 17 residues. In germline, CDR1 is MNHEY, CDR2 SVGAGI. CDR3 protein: CASSYSGRHANTGELFF. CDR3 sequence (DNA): TGTGCCAGCAGTTACTCCGGGAGACACGCGAACACCGGGGAGCTGTTTTTT.

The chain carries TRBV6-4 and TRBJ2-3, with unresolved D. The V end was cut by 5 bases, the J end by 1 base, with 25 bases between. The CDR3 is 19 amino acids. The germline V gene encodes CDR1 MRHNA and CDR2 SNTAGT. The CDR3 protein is CASSLDPVLLGMGTDTQYF. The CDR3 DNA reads TGTGCCAGCAGTCTCGACCCCGTTTTGTTGGGCATGGGCACAGATACGCAGTATTTT.

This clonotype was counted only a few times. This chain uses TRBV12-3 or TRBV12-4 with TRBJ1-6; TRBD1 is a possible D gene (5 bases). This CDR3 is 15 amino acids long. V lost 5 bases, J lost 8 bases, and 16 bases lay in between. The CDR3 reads CASSMDGGAYSPLHF. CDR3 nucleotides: TGTGCCAGCAGTATGGACGGAGGGGCCTATTCACCCCTCCACTTT.

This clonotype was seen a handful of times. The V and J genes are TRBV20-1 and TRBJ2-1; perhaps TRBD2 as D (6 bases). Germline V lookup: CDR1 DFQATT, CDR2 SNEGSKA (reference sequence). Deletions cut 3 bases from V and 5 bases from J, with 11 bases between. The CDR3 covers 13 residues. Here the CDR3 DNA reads TGCAGTGCTAGGGGTCGGGGGAACAATGAGCAGTTCTTC. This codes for CSARGRGNNEQFF.

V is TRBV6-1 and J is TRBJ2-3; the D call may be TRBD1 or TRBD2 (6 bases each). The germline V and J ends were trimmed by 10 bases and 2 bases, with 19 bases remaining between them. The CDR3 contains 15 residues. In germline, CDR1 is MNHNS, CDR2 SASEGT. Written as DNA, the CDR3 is TGTGCCACGGAGGGTCGGGGGCTGATCACAGATACGCAGTATTTT. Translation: CATEGRGLITDTQYF.